The 20 T cell receptor beta chains below come from one sample, sequenced in a study of CD8+ T cells in alopecia areata. RNA extraction and reverse transcription yielded cDNA as sequencing template. Using immunoSEQ multiplex PCR, the repertoire was profiled, and TCRdb retains in-frame clones only, with some absent. The sample has over 90,000 clones; around 60% are singletons. Specimen: CD4+ T cells sorted from blood. Receptors were obtained from a human donor in good health.

The chain joins TRBV9 to TRBJ1-3; unclear D gene. V lost 4 bases and J lost 0, with 5 bases in between. The germline gives CDR1 SGDLS, CDR2 YYNGEE. The CDR3 is 13 residues long. The DNA of the CDR3 is TGTGCCAGCAGCAGGAGCTCTGGAAACACCATATATTTT. This gives the protein CASSRSSGNTIYF.

The V call is TRBV4-3, the J call TRBJ2-3, with 9 bases that match TRBD2. The CDR3 is 17 amino acids. J was trimmed by 4 bases and V by 0 bases; bases with no gene match: 8. Germline loops: CDR1 LGHNA, CDR2 YSLEER. The CDR3 DNA sequence: TGCGCCAGCAGCCAAGATTGGCGGGGGGGCGGCGCAGATACGCAGTATTTT. This translates into CASSQDWRGGGADTQYF.

This chain links TRBV2 with TRBJ2-3; TRBD2 might be the D (5 bases). CDR1 SNHLY and CDR2 FYNNEI come from the germline V gene. This CDR3 comprises 13 residues. V was trimmed by 6 bases and J by 8 bases, leaving 15 bases between them. The CDR3 protein is CASSSDWAATQYF. DNA for the CDR3: TGTGCCAGCAGCTCGGACTGGGCAGCTACGCAGTATTTT.

This clone has ten or more counts. The J gene is TRBJ2-2, the V gene TRBV6-1; D gene uncertain. The CDR3 totals 12 residues. Trimming removed 5 bases at V and 4 bases at J, with 5 bases between. Germline V gene data show CDR1 as MNHNS and CDR2 as SASEGT. The CDR3 is CASSLSTGELFF. As DNA, the CDR3 is TGTGCCAGCAGTCTGTCCACCGGGGAGCTGTTTTTT.

V and J are TRBV6-5 and TRBJ1-2, with D tentatively TRBD1 (5 bases). This CDR3 comprises 13 residues. V was cut by 8 bases and J by 0 bases, with 10 bases left in between. Germline V CDR1 and CDR2: MNHEY, SVGAGI. The CDR3 DNA reads as TGTGCCAGCGGCAGGGCAGCTAACTATGGCTACACCTTC. Translation gives CASGRAANYGYTF.

The genes are TRBV30 and TRBJ1-2, with 7 nucleotides matching TRBD1. Unmatched junction bases numbered 12, after V lost 2 bases and J lost 3 bases. CDR1 is GTSNPN, CDR2 SVGIG, per germline (reference sequence). This CDR3 has 16 residues. CDR3 amino acids: CAWSRIGQVRDYGYTF. The CDR3 DNA reads TGTGCCTGGAGTAGGATTGGACAGGTCCGGGACTATGGCTACACCTTC.

CDR3 protein: CASSSSPVKGYGYTF. CDR3 DNA sequence: TGTGCCAGCAGCTCTAGCCCCGTTAAGGGGTATGGCTACACCTTC. This chain connects TRBV7-9 to TRBJ1-2, with D perhaps TRBD1 (5 bases). Germline-derived CDR1 and CDR2 are SEHNR and FQNEAQ (reference sequence). The CDR3 has 15 residues. V lost 4 bases and J lost 5, with 17 bases in between.

The chain couples TRBV29-1 to TRBJ2-7; 8 nucleotides agree with TRBD2. Germline lookup yields CDR1 SQVTM and CDR2 ANQGSEA. The length of the CDR3 is 13 residues. J was trimmed by 6 bases and V by 4 bases; bases with no gene match: 8. CDR3 bases: TGCAGCGTTGGGGGACTAGATCGACCCGAGCAGTACTTC. Its protein is CSVGGLDRPEQYF.

This sequence joins TRBV2 and TRBJ2-7; 8 bases fit TRBD1. The CDR3 is made up of 13 amino acids. The ends lost 8 bases at V and 4 bases at J; junction bases unmatched: 7. Per the germline V gene, CDR1 is SNHLY and CDR2 is FYNNEI. CDR3 sequence: CASHQGTGYEQYF. The CDR3 DNA is TGTGCCAGCCACCAGGGGACAGGATACGAGCAGTACTTC. Combining the CDR3 with reference TRBV2 and TRBJ2-7 gives the whole variable domain EPEVTQTPSHQVTQMGQEVILRCVPISNHLYFYWYRQILGQKVEFLVSFYNNEISEKSEIFDDQFSVERPDGSNFTLKIRSTKLEDSAMYFCASHQGTGYEQYFGPGTRLTVT.

This clone has just a few counts. The CDR3 bases are TGTGCCAGCACCACAGGGGGCGAGGGCGGGGAGCTGTTTTTT. It specifies CASTTGGEGGELFF. V usage is TRBV28 and J usage is TRBJ2-2; 9 nucleotides line up with TRBD1. CDR1 is MDHEN and CDR2 is SYDVKM in the germline V gene. Unmatched junction bases numbered 7, after V lost 7 bases and J lost 7 bases. The CDR3 is 14 amino acids.

V usage is TRBV6-5 and J usage is TRBJ1-1; TRBD1 matches 9 bases. This CDR3 contains 14 residues. CDR1 is MNHEY and CDR2 is SVGAGI in the germline V gene. V lost 6 bases, J lost 6 bases, and 8 bases stayed unmatched. Here the CDR3 DNA reads TGTGCCAGCAGAAGGGACAGGGAAGTTTCTGAAGCTTTCTTT. Translated, it gives CASRRDREVSEAFF.

V is TRBV29-1 and J is TRBJ2-3; a weak D match, TRBD2 (5 bases). Between the trimmed V and J ends, which lost 3 bases and 5 bases, there was a span of 15 bases. The CDR3 extends over 14 amino acids. Germline loops: CDR1 SQVTM, CDR2 ANQGSEA. Here the CDR3 DNA reads TGCAGCGTTGACTTGGGAGACGTGGGAGATACGCAGTATTTT. Its translation is CSVDLGDVGDTQYF.

This clone was seen only a few times. The CDR3 region is CASTSGVWNEQFF. As DNA, the CDR3 is TGTGCCAGTACTAGCGGGGTATGGAATGAGCAGTTCTTC. The gene calls are TRBV5-4 and TRBJ2-1; 10 bases line up with TRBD2. Germline values: CDR1 SGHNT, CDR2 YYREEE (reference sequence). V trimming: 8 bases; J trimming: 7 bases; junction bases outside the gene matches: 6. This CDR3 contains 13 residues.

This clone was found once. The chain joins TRBV30 to TRBJ1-6, with D possibly TRBD1 on 5 matching bases. Germline assignment: CDR1 GTSNPN and CDR2 SVGIG (reference sequence). The CDR3 contains 13 residues. The V and J ends lost 4 bases and 6 bases respectively, with 10 bases between them. The CDR3 sequence: CAWTETVNSPLHF. The CDR3 DNA reads TGTGCCTGGACCGAGACAGTTAATTCACCCCTCCACTTT.

This clone appeared a single time. This rearrangement joins TRBV25-1 to TRBJ1-2, with a tentative D call TRBD1 (5 bases). The length of the CDR3 is 15 residues. V was pared by 3 bases and J by 6 bases, with 17 bases between. Germline V lookup: CDR1 MGHDK, CDR2 SYGVNS. CDR3 in DNA: TGTGCCAGCAGTGACCGAAGAAGGGGAGCTGATGGCTACACCTTC. It encodes CASSDRRRGADGYTF.

The table lists this clone with a few counts. The CDR3 reads CASSYPGAVYGYTF. The CDR3 DNA is TGTGCCAGCAGTTATCCAGGGGCCGTCTATGGCTACACCTTC. This chain joins TRBV28 and TRBJ1-2, with D perhaps TRBD1 (6 bases). Per germline, CDR1 MDHEN and CDR2 SYDVKM. The CDR3 extends over 14 amino acids. Trimming removed 4 bases from V and 4 bases from J, with 13 bases in between.

This chain links TRBV29-1 with TRBJ2-5; D not certain. The CDR3 consists of 15 residues. Germline CDR1 reads SQVTM; CDR2 reads ANQGSEA. The V end lost 0 bases, the J end lost 2 bases, and 13 bases lay between the germline ends. CDR3 in amino acids: CSVEDRGTKQETQYF. In DNA, the CDR3 is TGCAGCGTTGAAGATCGCGGCACAAAACAAGAGACCCAGTACTTC.

The sample holds a few counts of this clone. The chain couples TRBV27 to TRBJ1-2, with a weak D call TRBD1 (6 bases). The CDR3 spans 14 residues. V was trimmed by 6 bases and J by 8 bases, leaving 19 bases between them. Germline V CDR1 and CDR2: MNHEY, SMNVEV (reference sequence). CDR3 in DNA: TGTGCCAGCAGCCCACGGGGGGCGTTCACAGGCTACACCTTC. This encodes CASSPRGAFTGYTF.

The V call is TRBV30, the J call TRBJ1-2, with D perhaps TRBD1 (5 bases). CDR1 is GTSNPN, CDR2 SVGIG, per germline (reference sequence). V was pared by 5 bases and J by 4 bases, with 8 bases between. The CDR3 totals 11 residues. The DNA for the CDR3 is TGTGCCTGGGGGACTCTCTATGGCTACACCTTC. Its translation is CAWGTLYGYTF.

This chain uses TRBV29-1 with TRBJ2-7; the D gene is possibly TRBD2 (5 bases). The CDR3 spans 15 residues. The ends were cut back, 7 bases at V and 6 bases at J, with 25 bases in the middle. The germline V gene encodes CDR1 SQVTM and CDR2 ANQGSEA. The CDR3 reads CSAVRGFQGSGEQYF. Written as DNA, the CDR3 is TGCAGCGCCGTCCGGGGATTCCAAGGGAGTGGCGAGCAGTACTTC.